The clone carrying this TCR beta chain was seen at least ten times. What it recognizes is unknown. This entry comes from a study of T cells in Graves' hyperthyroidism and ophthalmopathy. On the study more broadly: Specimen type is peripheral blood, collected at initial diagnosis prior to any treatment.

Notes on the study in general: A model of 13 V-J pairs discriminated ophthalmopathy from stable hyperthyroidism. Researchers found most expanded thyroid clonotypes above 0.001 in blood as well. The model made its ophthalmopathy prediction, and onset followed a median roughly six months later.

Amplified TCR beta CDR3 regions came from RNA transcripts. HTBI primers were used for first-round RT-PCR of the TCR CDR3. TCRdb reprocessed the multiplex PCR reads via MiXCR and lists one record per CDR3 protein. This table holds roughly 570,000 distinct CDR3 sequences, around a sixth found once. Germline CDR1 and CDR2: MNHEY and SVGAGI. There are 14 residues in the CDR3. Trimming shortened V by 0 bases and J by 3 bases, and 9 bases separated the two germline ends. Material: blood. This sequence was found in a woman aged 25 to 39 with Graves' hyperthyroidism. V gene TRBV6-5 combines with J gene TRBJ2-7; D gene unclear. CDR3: CASSYSTASYEQYF. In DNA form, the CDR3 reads TGTGCCAGCAGTTACTCGACGGCTAGCTACGAGCAGTACTTC.